This T cell receptor beta chain was sequenced in a study of cytomegalovirus exposure and HLA in healthy donors (dated by TCRdb to the late 2010s). Describing the broader study: In an earlier analysis of several hundred of the donors, 276 Gb of sequence data and 100 million or so unique TCR beta sequences from roughly 180 million T cells were reported. HLA typing included class I and class II loci at four-digit resolution. A later analysis re-examined previously published TCR beta repertoires from hundreds of donors and added high-resolution HLA genotyping to investigate patterns of TCR occurrence. Approximately 310 gigabases of sequencing data and around 85 million unique TCR sequences made up an early release that covered about 640 HLA-typed donors. An earlier analysis of 500 to 650 of the donors applied high-throughput TCR beta sequencing to assess whether each TCR beta V gene segment acted as functional or pseudogenic. Among the approximately 420 genotyped donors, approximately 76% belonged to the genetic ancestry cluster associated with self-reported Caucasian donors. Rather than using new phenotypic data, the later analysis identified candidate immune exposures from TCR beta sequences and from how often those sequences occurred across donors. A separate validation cohort of some 130 different subjects was used in addition to the approximately 700-subject first cohort. Roughly 5 DR-DQ haplotypes were handled as single units for association and clustering, since linkage in the cohort was strong. Alongside the repertoire data, information on donor age, sex, ethnicity and CMV serostatus was compiled. The number of typed donors differed by locus: roughly 629-640 for A, B, C, DRB1 and DQB1; about 520 for DQA1; 600 to 610 for DPA1; and roughly 470 for DPB1. Every discovery cohort repertoire had been produced on one sequencing platform. To predict cytomegalovirus infection status, the study combined high-throughput TCR immunosequencing, statistical association of individual TCRs with disease status, and machine learning. The study used immunosequencing to profile the T cell repertoires of 666 subjects and linked those repertoires to cytomegalovirus serostatus. Across approximately 400 genotyped donors of the cohort, an average of roughly 200,000 unique TCR beta nucleotide sequences per donor were sequenced, and 15% to 20% of those sequences were non-productive. Genome-wide SNP genotypes for about 55% of the roughly 670 donors were used in a later genetic analysis, which treated that subset as a discovery cohort. The aim of the study was to test whether cataloging public T cell receptors could identify signatures of past pathogen exposure.

Spanning cysteine to phenylalanine, the CDR3 consists of 16 amino acids. Solely the CDR3 DNA is kept, with 48 bases framed from the first base. V has 4 bases trimmed and J has 2 bases trimmed; junction bases matching no gene number 7. CDR1 and CDR2 were assigned from the germline V gene as MNHEY and SVGAGI. Comment on this clone: Its antigen has not been determined. No much larger clone exists at a distance of one base, and base qualities are not known.

Library preparation employed the immunoSEQ multiplex PCR assay. The multiplex PCR relied on a mix of 60 forward primers for TCR Vbeta segments and 13 reverse primers for TCR Jbeta segments. The CDR3 region of rearranged TCR beta genes was amplified from genomic DNA with a multiplex PCR assay. The Illumina HiSeq System was used to sequence the amplified TCR beta libraries as 87-base-pair reads. For the original study's pipeline: A later analysis tallied 75 million to 95 million unique TCR beta chains across the 666 repertoires, and some 12 million of those chains were shared by two or more donors. Raw reads were error-corrected and collapsed into unique sequences with a nearest-neighbor algorithm that merged closely related sequences to remove PCR and sequencing errors. CDR3 sequences were aligned to IMGT reference sequences to assign V, D and J gene segments. For a sequence to be retained, a match of at least six nucleotides was required to both a V gene segment and a J gene segment. Rearrangements were called productive when the CDR3 lacked stop codons and stayed in frame with V and J; all others were non-productive. Following IMGT convention, CDR3 was defined as the stretch from the second conserved V-encoded cysteine up to the conserved J-encoded phenylalanine. The earlier analysis of some 540 of the donors excluded any sequence lacking an unambiguous match to a single V gene segment. In an earlier analysis of approximately 500 of the donors, a V segment was called functional when productive rearrangements were above 56.7%, and segregating when the standard deviation between donors exceeded 5%. A statistical classification framework was developed to diagnose cytomegalovirus status using the catalog of TCR beta chain sequences. In a later analysis, TCR nucleotide sequences were compared against IMGT/GENE-DB human TR gene sequences so that V and J genes could be assigned. A later analysis assigned CDR3 sequences and most-parsimonious VDJ recombination scenarios with the TCRdist pipeline. In a later analysis, every TCR beta chain was defined by the combination of its CDR3 amino acid sequence and its V-gene family, and reads without a unique V-gene family were dropped. As a way to deal with suspected cross-contamination and a sequencing artifact, a later analysis dropped 640 or so nucleotide sequences that were highly shared and had low generation probability. For each public chain, a later analysis derived a clonal expansion index from normalized ranks of inferred template counts within each repertoire. Generation probabilities in a later analysis came from a VDJ recombination model fitted to out-of-frame rearrangements, and those results were checked against IGoR. A later analysis scored TCR-TCR, TCR-HLA and TCR-CMV co-occurrence with hypergeometric tests, applying a repertoire-size bias correction to TCR pairs. A later analysis estimated false discovery rates by permuting HLA or CMV assignments 20 times. In a later analysis, co-occurring TCRs were grouped using DBSCAN, with TCRdist sequence similarity added in when clustering inside HLA-allele-positive subsets. For co-occurrence clustering, repertoires with fewer than 30,000 or more than 120,000 public chains were excluded, along with five repertoires with anomalous nucleotide sharing. In its TCRdb copy, this immuneACCESS table keeps in-frame sequences only and misses some clones. Where compared with another copy, unresolved V genes explain less than half of these, and the others have no known cause. The V and J calls and the clone size are those of that table, but D and trimming were determined from the DNA. Within this sample are 80,000 to 95,000 clones, with approximately 71% of them counted one time only. The ten largest clones represent 16% of the sample.

Results and caveats for the whole study, not just this receptor: In a later analysis, the rate of TCR association differed among HLA loci, with DRB1 alleles having the most associated TCRs and HLA-C alleles having the fewest. Linkage disequilibrium might explain the correlated functional status among segregating V segments, but an unknown experimental factor could not be ruled out. In the study, 150 to 200 TCR beta chains were listed as associated with cytomegalovirus. In a later analysis, HLA-associated TCR beta chains were found to be more clonally expanded and to have lower generation probabilities than equally common non-associated chains. According to the authors, the approach could potentially be generalized to other disease states and immunological phenotypes. Because counts were too low, 15 or so rarely observed V segments, including chromosome 9 orphons, were excluded from the earlier analysis of 587 of the donors. HLA typing was unavailable for some donors at each locus, so association tests used only the typed subset. A further reported finding was that TCR beta sequences accurately predicted the HLA-A and HLA-B alleles for most subjects in the first cohort. The only immune exposure information available for the cohort was CMV serostatus. In a later genetic analysis, a missense DCLRE1C variant was associated with V-gene and J-gene trimming of TCR beta chains, and the association was replicated in an independent cohort. In both the original and validation cohorts, the classifier was reported to diagnose cytomegalovirus status with high specificity and sensitivity. A cluster of highly shared sequence variants was judged likely to be a technical artifact of the sequencing pipeline. In vitro tests confirmed that a few of the cytomegalovirus-associated TCR beta chains recognize cytomegalovirus antigens. Only TCR beta chains were sequenced in this cohort, and the absence of alpha or paired-chain data limited detectable features. Because the 87-base-pair reads could not distinguish some IMGT-functional V segments, including TRBV6-2 and TRBV6-3, those segments were excluded. Assigning TCR associations to individual alleles was difficult when HLA alleles, especially DR and DQ, strongly co-occurred. Most TCR sequences were observed very rarely across donors, whereas some public TCRs were present in many individuals. Sequencing depth was assumed to be roughly uniform across donors in the presence/absence analyses, though that assumption may not hold. A later genetic analysis reported fewer N-insertions in productive TCRs among donors in an Asian-associated ancestry cluster than the 666-donor mean. Broadly in line with IMGT annotations, most TCR beta V segments showed up in productive rearrangements about 87% or about 30% of the time in an earlier analysis of several hundred of the donors. Specific HLA alleles were associated with 15,000 to 20,000 TCR beta sequences at a false discovery rate of 0.05 in a later analysis. Most CMV-associated TCR beta chains appeared to be HLA-restricted in a later analysis, and the HLA associations seemed to be driven largely by CMV exposure. In a later analysis, several top co-occurrence clusters were reported to appear linked to parvovirus B19, influenza, CMV and Epstein-Barr virus.

The cohort was made up of 500 to 800 healthy bone marrow donors. At the time of sampling, every cohort member was nominally healthy, though immune exposures that went unrecorded were likely present. The donor was CMV seropositive and belonged to the group of 250 to 350 seropositive cohort members. A peripheral blood sample was provided by each donor, and peripheral blood mononuclear cells were used for TCR beta sequencing. Genomic DNA extraction from the blood cell samples was performed with the Qiagen DNeasy Blood Extraction Kit. This TCR derives from a young woman in good health and CMV-seropositive. The sequencing input was PBMCs. The receptor chain draws on TRBV6-5 and TRBJ2-3; 9 central nucleotides agree with TRBD2. The CDR3 loop reads CASSSRLADTTDTQYF. The DNA sequence is given as TGTGCCAGCAGTTCCCGACTAGCGGACACCACAGATACGCAGTATTTT.